This TCR beta chain was sequenced for a study of blood T cell repertoires in COVID-19. Study background: The origin of the acute and convalescent COVID-19 samples was the United States, Italy and Spain. Sources were T cells, B-cell-depleted T cells, or PBMCs; the material itself was cDNA or gDNA.

The CDR3 is made up of 11 amino acids. V was trimmed by 2 bases and J by 8 bases, leaving 6 bases between them. Germline CDR1 reads SGHDT; CDR2 reads YYEEEE. Profiling relied on immunoSEQ multiplex PCR, and the TCRdb table lists in-frame clones only, not all of them. The repertoire holds over 200,000 clones, with about four fifths as singletons. What was sequenced was peripheral blood. The sequence derives from a woman aged 40 to 50 with active or convalescent COVID-19. The chain recombines TRBV5-6 with TRBJ2-3; the D is unclear. This CDR3 is CASSFKLTQYF. In DNA, the CDR3 is TGTGCCAGCAGCTTTAAGCTTACGCAGTATTTT.